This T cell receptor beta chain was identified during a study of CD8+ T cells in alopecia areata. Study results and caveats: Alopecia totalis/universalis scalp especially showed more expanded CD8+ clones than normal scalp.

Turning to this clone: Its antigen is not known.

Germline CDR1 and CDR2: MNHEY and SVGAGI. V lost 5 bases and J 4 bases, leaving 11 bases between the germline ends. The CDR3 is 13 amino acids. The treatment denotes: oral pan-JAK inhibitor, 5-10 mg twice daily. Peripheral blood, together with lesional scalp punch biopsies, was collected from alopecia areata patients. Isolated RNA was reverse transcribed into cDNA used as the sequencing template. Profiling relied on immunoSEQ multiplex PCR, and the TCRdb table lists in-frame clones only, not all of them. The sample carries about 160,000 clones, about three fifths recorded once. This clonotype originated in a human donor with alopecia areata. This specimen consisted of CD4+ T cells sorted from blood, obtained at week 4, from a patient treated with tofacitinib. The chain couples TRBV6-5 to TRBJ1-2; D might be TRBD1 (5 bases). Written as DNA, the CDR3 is TGTGCCAGCAGTCTCCGGGGCCCCTATGGCTACACCTTC. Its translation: CASSLRGPYGYTF.